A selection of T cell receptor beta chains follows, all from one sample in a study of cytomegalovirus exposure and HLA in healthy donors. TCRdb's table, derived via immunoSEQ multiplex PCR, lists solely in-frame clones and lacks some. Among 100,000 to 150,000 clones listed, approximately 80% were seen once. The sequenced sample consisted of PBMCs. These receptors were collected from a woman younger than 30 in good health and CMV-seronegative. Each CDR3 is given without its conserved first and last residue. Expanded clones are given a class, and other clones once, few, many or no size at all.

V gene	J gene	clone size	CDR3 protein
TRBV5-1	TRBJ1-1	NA	ASSFRTANTEAF
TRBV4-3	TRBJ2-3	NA	ASSRTASGGTTDTQY
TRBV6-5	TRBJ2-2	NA	ASSYLITGELF
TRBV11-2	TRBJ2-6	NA	ASSLGLIGANVLT
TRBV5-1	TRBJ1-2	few	ASKEGPGGYGYT
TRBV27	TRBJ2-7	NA	ASSGDRSYEQY
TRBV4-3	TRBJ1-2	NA	ASSPEPRGNYGYT
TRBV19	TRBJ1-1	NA	ASSIVSGGAEAF
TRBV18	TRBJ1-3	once	ASSPRQDRTGNTIY
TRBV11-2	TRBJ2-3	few	ASSLGGQGADTQY
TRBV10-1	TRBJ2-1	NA	ASMRARGGRQF
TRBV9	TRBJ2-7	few	ASSAGDFSFLY
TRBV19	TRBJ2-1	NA	ASSSLAGGSVEQF
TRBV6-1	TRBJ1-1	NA	ASSPGGGITTEAL